This T cell receptor (beta chain) emerged from a study of T cells in Graves' hyperthyroidism and ophthalmopathy. The CDR3 regions of TCR beta were amplified from RNA transcripts. Researchers ran a first-round RT-PCR on the TCR CDR3 using the HTBI primer set. TCRdb recomputed calls from the multiplex PCR reads with MiXCR, one row per CDR3 protein. The repertoire holds approximately 560,000 distinct CDR3 sequences, with 15% to 17% as singletons. Findings and caveats of the study: Ophthalmopathy was separated from stable hyperthyroidism by a 13 V-J model. Blood also contained most expanded thyroid clonotypes above 0.001. Model-based prediction identified ophthalmopathy a median around 6.5 months prior to its onset.

This clonotype was seen a handful of times. Its antigen is unknown. This sample holds PBMCs from roughly 10 ml fresh peripheral blood. Germline V gene data show CDR1 as SGHRS and CDR2 as YFSETQ. The CDR3 has 14 amino acids. V was pared by 4 bases and J by 1 base, with 11 bases between. This receptor was obtained from a woman aged 25 to 39 with Graves' hyperthyroidism. Specimen: blood. The rearrangement uses TRBV5-1 and TRBJ2-5; the D gene is possibly TRBD1 (6 bases). The CDR3 DNA reads as TGCGCCAGCAGCAAAGGACAGTCCCAAGAGACCCAGTACTTC. It yields the protein CASSKGQSQETQYF.